This TCR beta chain came from a study of T cell clones after liver transplantation. Overall study: Until 12-24 months post-transplant, subjects got standard immunosuppression and no induction. Study-wide results and limits: These preliminary findings come from unstandardized post-transplant sampling times.

The germline V gene has CDR1 MNHEY and CDR2 SVGAGI. There are 11 residues in the CDR3. V lost 5 bases and J 12 bases, leaving 11 bases between the germline ends. For this clone: Its cognate antigen is unknown.

The method was immunoSEQ multiplex PCR; TCRdb's version includes in-frame clones alone and lacks a portion of them. The sample lists 65,000 to 95,000 clones; about four fifths were seen once. The sample consisted of CD4+ T cells from blood, taken before liver transplant. The TCR was taken from a human donor who received a liver transplant. The chain combines TRBV6-5 with TRBJ2-1, with D possibly being TRBD2 (5 bases). CDR3 sequence (DNA): TGTGCCAGCAGTGCCGAGGGTCGGCAGTTCTTC. It is translated as CASSAEGRQFF.